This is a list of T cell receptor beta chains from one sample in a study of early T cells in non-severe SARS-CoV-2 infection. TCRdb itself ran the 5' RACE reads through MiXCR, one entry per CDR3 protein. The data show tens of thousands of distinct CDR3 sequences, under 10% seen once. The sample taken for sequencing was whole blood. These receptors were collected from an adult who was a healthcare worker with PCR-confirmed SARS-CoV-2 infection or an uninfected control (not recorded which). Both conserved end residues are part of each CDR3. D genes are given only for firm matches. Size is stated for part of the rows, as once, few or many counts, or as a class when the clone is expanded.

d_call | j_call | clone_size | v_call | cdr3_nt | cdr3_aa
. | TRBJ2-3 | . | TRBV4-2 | TGTGCCAGCAGCCAAGATGTCGGTACCTCAGATACGCAGTATTTT | CASSQDVGTSDTQYF
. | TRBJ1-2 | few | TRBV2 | TGTGCCAGCAGTGAGTGGGCTGGCTACACCTTC | CASSEWAGYTF
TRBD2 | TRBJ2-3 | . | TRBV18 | TGTGCCAGCTCAGCCCTTAGCGGGAGCACAGATACGCAGTATTTT | CASSALSGSTDTQYF
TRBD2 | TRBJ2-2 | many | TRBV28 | TGTGCCAGCAGCCCGGGACTAGCGAGCACCGGGGAGCTGTTTTTT | CASSPGLASTGELFF
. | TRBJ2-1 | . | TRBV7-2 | TGTGCCAGCAGCTTAATGGGTGGGGATGCCGATGAGCAGTTCTTC | CASSLMGGDADEQFF
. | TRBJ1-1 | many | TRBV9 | TGTGCCAGCAGCCTAGAGGGAGTGGGTGAAGCTTTCTTT | CASSLEGVGEAFF
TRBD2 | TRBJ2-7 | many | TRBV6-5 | TGTGCCAGCAGTTCCGGGAGGTCCTCCTACGAGCAGTACTTC | CASSSGRSSYEQYF
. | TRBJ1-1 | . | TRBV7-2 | TGTGCCAGCAGCTACAGGCATTCGGACACTGAAGCTTTCTTT | CASSYRHSDTEAFF
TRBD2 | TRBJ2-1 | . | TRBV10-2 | TGCGCCAGCAAGGGGGGACTAGCGGGACCAGAACTACGCAATGAGCAGTTCTTC | CASKGGLAGPELRNEQFF
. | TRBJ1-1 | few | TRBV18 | TGTGCCAGCTCACCTGGGGGAGACACTGAAGCTTTCTTT | CASSPGGDTEAFF
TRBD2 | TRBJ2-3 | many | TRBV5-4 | TGTGCCAGCAGCTCCGGACTAGCGGGAGCTATAGATACGCAGTATTTT | CASSSGLAGAIDTQYF
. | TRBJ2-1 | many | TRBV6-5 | TGTGCCAGCAGTTACTCGACGGGGGCCTACAATGAGCAGTTCTTC | CASSYSTGAYNEQFF
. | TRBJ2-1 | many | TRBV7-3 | TGTGCCAGCAGCAGGTCCGGGTCGGCGTACAATGAGCAGTTCTTC | CASSRSGSAYNEQFF
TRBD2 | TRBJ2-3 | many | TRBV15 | TGTGCCACCAGCAGATCGGGGACTAGCGGGAGCACAGATACGCAGTATTTT | CATSRSGTSGSTDTQYF
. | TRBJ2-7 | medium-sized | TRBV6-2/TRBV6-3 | TGTGCCAGCAGTGAGGGACCCACTTCCTACGAGCAGTACTTC | CASSEGPTSYEQYF
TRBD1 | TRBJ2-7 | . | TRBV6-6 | TGTGCCAGCAGCGGACAGGGAATGGTTACCTACGAGCAGTACTTC | CASSGQGMVTYEQYF
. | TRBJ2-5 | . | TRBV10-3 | TGTGCCATCCGTGGGGGGTCCCAAGAGACCCAGTACTTC | CAIRGGSQETQYF
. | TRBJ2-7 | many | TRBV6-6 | TGTGCCAGCAGTTACAGGGACGAGCAGTACTTC | CASSYRDEQYF
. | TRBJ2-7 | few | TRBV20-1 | TGCAGTGCTAGACTCATAGACCCCTCCGAGCAGTACTTC | CSARLIDPSEQYF
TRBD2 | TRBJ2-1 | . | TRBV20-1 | TGCAGTGCGGGAGGGGCTAGCGCACGAGGGGCCTACAATGAGCAGTTCTTC | CSAGGASARGAYNEQFF
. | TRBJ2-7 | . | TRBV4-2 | TGTGCCAGCAGCCAAGATCGGGAAGGGCACTACGAGCAGTACTTC | CASSQDREGHYEQYF
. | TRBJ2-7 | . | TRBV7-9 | TGTGCCAGCAGCGTTAGTAGCCTCTACGAGCAGTACTTC | CASSVSSLYEQYF
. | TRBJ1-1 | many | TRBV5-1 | TGCGCCAGCAGCTCCTCGCGAGGGAACACTGAAGCTTTCTTT | CASSSSRGNTEAFF
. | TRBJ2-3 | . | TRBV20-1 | TGCAGTGCTAGAGATCCTCTAGCGAGGGCCACAGATACGCAGTATTTT | CSARDPLARATDTQYF
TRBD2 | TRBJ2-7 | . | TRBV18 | TGTGCCAGCTCCCCTAGCGGGCGCGGGTCCTACGAGCAGAACTTC | CASSPSGRGSYEQNF
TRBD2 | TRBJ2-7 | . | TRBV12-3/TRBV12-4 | TGTGCCAGCAGTCAAGGACTAGCGGCCTCCTACGAGCAGTACTTC | CASSQGLAASYEQYF
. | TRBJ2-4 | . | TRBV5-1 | TGCGCCAGCAGCTTGGATCTCAACGAAGGGGCCAAAAACATTCAGTACTTC | CASSLDLNEGAKNIQYF
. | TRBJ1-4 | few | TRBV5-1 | TGCGCCAGCAGCTTGGGTCGGGGAACTAATGAAAAACTGTTTTTT | CASSLGRGTNEKLFF
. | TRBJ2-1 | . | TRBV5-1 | TGCGCCAGCAGCTTGGGAGGGGCGAGGGTTGAGCAGTTCTTC | CASSLGGARVEQFF
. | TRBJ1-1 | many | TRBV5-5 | TGTGCCAGCAGCTTGCGTACTGAAGCTTTCTTT | CASSLRTEAFF
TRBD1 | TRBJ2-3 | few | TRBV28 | TGTGCCAGCAGACACAGGGGGCGAGTGAGCACAGATACGCAGTATTTT | CASRHRGRVSTDTQYF
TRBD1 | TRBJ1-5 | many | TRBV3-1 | TGTGCCAGCAGCCCCCGGGACAGGGGGCGAGATCAGCCCCAGCATTTT | CASSPRDRGRDQPQHF
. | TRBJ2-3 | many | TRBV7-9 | TGTGCCAGCAGCCCGGGGGGCCCAGATACGCAGTATTTT | CASSPGGPDTQYF
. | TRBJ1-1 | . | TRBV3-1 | TGTGCCAGCAGCCAAGGACAAGGTGAAGCTTTCTTT | CASSQGQGEAFF
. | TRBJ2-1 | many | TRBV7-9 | TGTGCCAGCAGCAAAGCACCCGAGCAGTTCTTC | CASSKAPEQFF
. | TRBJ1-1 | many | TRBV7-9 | TGTGCCAGCGGGGGGTCAGGCACTGAAGCTTTCTTT | CASGGSGTEAFF
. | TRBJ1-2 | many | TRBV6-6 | TGTGCCAGCAGTTATTCCGGGTCTAACTCAAGGGGCTATGGCTACACCTTC | CASSYSGSNSRGYGYTF
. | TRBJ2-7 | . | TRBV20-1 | TGCAGTGCTAGCCACTCCCAGAGTCCCCCAGGGGTGCAGTACTTC | CSASHSQSPPGVQYF
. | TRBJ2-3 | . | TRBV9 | TGTGCCAGCAGCGCTGATCCTAGCACAGATACGCAGTATTTT | CASSADPSTDTQYF
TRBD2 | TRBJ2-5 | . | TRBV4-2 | TGTGCCAGCAGCCTAATTCTAGCGGGAAGTACCCAAGAGACCCAGTACTTC | CASSLILAGSTQETQYF
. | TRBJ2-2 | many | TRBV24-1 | TGTGCCACCCAACCGACGAGCGGAGGTACCGGGGAGCTGTTTTTT | CATQPTSGGTGELFF
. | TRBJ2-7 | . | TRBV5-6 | TGTGCCAGCAGCTTGGAGGGGAGCGGCGAGCAGTACTTC | CASSLEGSGEQYF
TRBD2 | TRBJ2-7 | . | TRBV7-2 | TGTGCCAGCAGCCCCCCGGGACTAGCGGTCTCCTACGAGCAGTACTTC | CASSPPGLAVSYEQYF
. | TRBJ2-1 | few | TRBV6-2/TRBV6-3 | TGTGCCAGCAGTTACCCCGTGGGCGCGAAGTTCTTC | CASSYPVGAKFF
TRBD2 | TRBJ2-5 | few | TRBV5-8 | TGTGCCAGCAGTTATAGCGGGAGGAACCAAGAGACCCAGTACTTC | CASSYSGRNQETQYF
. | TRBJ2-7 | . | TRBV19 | TGTGCCAGTAGTATGGCCTCTCTACAGGGATACGAGCAGTACTTC | CASSMASLQGYEQYF
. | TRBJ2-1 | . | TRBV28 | TGTGCCAGCAGTCTAGGGACAAATAATGAGCAGTTCTTC | CASSLGTNNEQFF
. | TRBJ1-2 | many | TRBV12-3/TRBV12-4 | TGTGCCAGCAGTTTAGGATTTGGGGGGGCGAATGGCTACACCTTC | CASSLGFGGANGYTF
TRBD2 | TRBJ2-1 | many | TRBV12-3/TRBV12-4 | TGTGCCAGCAGTCCCTTTACAGCGGGCGGGGGAACCTACAATGAGCAGTTCTTC | CASSPFTAGGGTYNEQFF
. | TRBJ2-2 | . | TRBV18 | TGTGCCAGCTCACCTGTGACGACCAGGACTATCAACACCGGGGAGCTGTTTTTT | CASSPVTTRTINTGELFF
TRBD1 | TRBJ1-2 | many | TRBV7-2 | TGTGCCAGCAGCTCACAGGGGTATAGCGGCTACACCTTC | CASSSQGYSGYTF
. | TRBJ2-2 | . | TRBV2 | . | CASSPGEYTGSCFF
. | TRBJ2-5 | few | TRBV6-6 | TGTGCCAGCACCGGGGCGGAGACCCAGTACTTC | CASTGAETQYF
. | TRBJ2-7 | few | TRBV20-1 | TGCAGTGCTAGGGGATTAGCGTTCGACTACGAGCAGTACTTC | CSARGLAFDYEQYF